This TCR beta chain came from a study of metastatic and nonmetastatic thyroid tumors. Whole-study context: Both malignant and benign thyroid patients supplied peripheral blood and tumor or nodule tissue samples, across which the repertoires of these patients were then compared.

The entire patient cohort was treatment-naive prior to thyroid surgery. TCRdb re-analyzed the PCR reads using MiXCR. The sample consists of roughly 36,000 clones, about 10% of them appearing once. The table lists this clone with many counts. CDR1 LNHDA and CDR2 SQIVND come from the germline V gene (reference sequence). Trimming removed 6 bases from V and 5 bases from J, with 22 bases in between. The CDR3 is 16 residues long. The specimen sequenced was blood. The receptor was isolated from a female donor with papillary thyroid cancer or a benign thyroid nodule (not recorded which). Some clones in this sample may be carry-over from other donors' samples. The V gene is TRBV19, the J gene TRBJ1-2; D perhaps matches TRBD1 (6 bases). CDR3 in DNA: TGTGCCAGTAGCTACATGGGGCAAACAGGGCGATATGGCTACACCTTC. It is translated as CASSYMGQTGRYGYTF.